This TCR beta chain was profiled in a study of esophageal squamous cell carcinoma under preoperative chemotherapy. The time point denotes: after preoperative PTX-NDP chemotherapy. The CDR3 is made up of 17 amino acids. V gave up 0 bases and J gave up 2 bases; unmatched junction bases: 6. Per the germline V gene, CDR1 is LNHNV and CDR2 is YYDKDF (reference sequence). This clonotype came up a few times. TCRdb used MiXCR to reprocess the PCR reads, holding one entry per CDR3 protein. The sample has about 18,000 distinct CDR3 sequences, about half seen once. The sequence was obtained from a human donor with esophageal squamous cell carcinoma. The donor label of this sample is uncertain. The chain has TRBV15 and TRBJ2-1; 8 bases fit TRBD2. The sample was gathered from a patient given preoperative chemotherapy. Written as DNA, the CDR3 is TGTGCCACCAGCAGAGATGCGGCGGGAGGTACCTACAATGAGCAGTTCTTC. This codes for CATSRDAAGGTYNEQFF.